The rows below give T cell receptor beta chains drawn from one sample of a study of shared clonotypes between healthy human individuals. The protocol was immunoSEQ multiplex PCR, while the TCRdb copy is restricted to in-frame clones and leaves out a portion. The repertoire holds 550,000 to 850,000 clones, 72% seen once, with under 2% in the top ten. Sequenced: memory CD4+ T cells sorted from blood. The receptors shown here come from a woman between 25 and 40 years old in good health. Both conserved end residues are trimmed from each CDR3. Fields, in order: clone size, J gene, V gene, CDR3 protein. Expanded clones get a size class; other rows say once, few or many, or leave the size out.

clone size: -
J gene: TRBJ2-6
V gene: TRBV19
CDR3 protein: ASIGRLGANVLT

clone size: -
J gene: TRBJ1-2
V gene: TRBV5-5
CDR3 protein: ASSFSGTAPDGYT

clone size: medium-sized
J gene: TRBJ2-7
V gene: TRBV19
CDR3 protein: ASRRDRGTSEQY

clone size: few
J gene: TRBJ2-7
V gene: TRBV18
CDR3 protein: ASSPPASGNEQY

clone size: once
J gene: TRBJ2-2
V gene: TRBV28
CDR3 protein: ASRIPDRGRTGELF

clone size: -
J gene: TRBJ1-1
V gene: TRBV19
CDR3 protein: ASSIAAGDEAF

clone size: -
J gene: TRBJ1-2
V gene: TRBV6-1
CDR3 protein: ASSETLGTGYGYT

clone size: -
J gene: TRBJ1-1
V gene: TRBV5-1
CDR3 protein: ASSFRTGTGNTEAF

clone size: once
J gene: TRBJ2-7
V gene: TRBV9
CDR3 protein: ASSGGLAREQY

clone size: -
J gene: TRBJ1-5
V gene: TRBV4-1
CDR3 protein: ASSQDLGRGNQPQH

clone size: -
J gene: TRBJ1-3
V gene: TRBV6-6
CDR3 protein: ASSYSHFGNTIY

clone size: -
J gene: TRBJ2-7
V gene: TRBV15
CDR3 protein: ATSSHVSYEQY

clone size: -
J gene: TRBJ2-5
V gene: TRBV7-6
CDR3 protein: ASSLRLAEYQETQY

clone size: -
J gene: TRBJ2-7
V gene: TRBV14
CDR3 protein: ASSPRGQGLYEQY

clone size: -
J gene: TRBJ2-5
V gene: TRBV5-4
CDR3 protein: ASSFGAAKETQY

clone size: -
J gene: TRBJ2-1
V gene: TRBV6-5
CDR3 protein: ASTPGSSYNEQF

clone size: -
J gene: TRBJ2-5
V gene: TRBV6-6
CDR3 protein: ASSPGRETQY

clone size: -
J gene: TRBJ1-3
V gene: TRBV6-6
CDR3 protein: ASSTPGSSGNTIY

clone size: -
J gene: TRBJ1-2
V gene: TRBV19
CDR3 protein: AVTSGVGYGYT

clone size: -
J gene: TRBJ2-7
V gene: TRBV6-5
CDR3 protein: ASSSRGTSSYEQY

clone size: -
J gene: TRBJ2-1
V gene: TRBV7-9
CDR3 protein: ASRAGGWQF

clone size: -
J gene: TRBJ1-1
V gene: TRBV27
CDR3 protein: ASSPRGAEIINTEAF

clone size: few
J gene: TRBJ2-7
V gene: TRBV7-2
CDR3 protein: ASSLGRDAYEQY

clone size: once
J gene: TRBJ1-3
V gene: TRBV4-2
CDR3 protein: ASSQGDQGRSGNTIY

clone size: -
J gene: TRBJ1-1
V gene: TRBV6-5
CDR3 protein: ASSSPGLTNTEAF

clone size: -
J gene: TRBJ2-1
V gene: TRBV7-3
CDR3 protein: ASSFRLAGYNEQF

clone size: -
J gene: TRBJ2-3
V gene: TRBV30
CDR3 protein: AWSREGRSKITDTQY

clone size: few
J gene: TRBJ2-1
V gene: TRBV5-1
CDR3 protein: ASSLELNYNEQF

clone size: many
J gene: TRBJ1-2
V gene: TRBV6-5
CDR3 protein: ASNREAVYGYT

clone size: -
J gene: TRBJ2-1
V gene: TRBV28
CDR3 protein: ASSGTTGEQF

clone size: many
J gene: TRBJ2-5
V gene: TRBV6-1
CDR3 protein: ASSERWGGGGETQY

clone size: -
J gene: TRBJ2-3
V gene: TRBV6-6
CDR3 protein: ASSFQDEMTDTQY

clone size: -
J gene: TRBJ1-4
V gene: TRBV28
CDR3 protein: ATLGWDRGGKLF

clone size: -
J gene: TRBJ1-2
V gene: TRBV6-1
CDR3 protein: ASSNRGLNYGYT

clone size: once
J gene: TRBJ2-5
V gene: TRBV5-8
CDR3 protein: ASSWAQGAGQETQY

clone size: -
J gene: TRBJ1-5
V gene: TRBV28
CDR3 protein: ASSSTGGIDQPQH

clone size: -
J gene: TRBJ1-5
V gene: TRBV19
CDR3 protein: ASSIDRGLGANQPQH

clone size: -
J gene: TRBJ2-1
V gene: TRBV29-1
CDR3 protein: SATGTSGSYEQF

clone size: -
J gene: TRBJ2-5
V gene: TRBV30
CDR3 protein: AWDLKPGQGKAWN

clone size: -
J gene: TRBJ2-3
V gene: TRBV9
CDR3 protein: ASSVGLVDTQY

clone size: -
J gene: TRBJ1-5
V gene: TRBV30
CDR3 protein: AWSGGEDQPQH